This TCR beta chain was captured by sequencing in a study of blood T cells in healthy people across ages. Findings and caveats of the study: The percentage of naive T cells correlated strongly with TCR beta diversity. Total diversity from one million sequenced T cells was likely underestimated. Donor CMV infection status was unknown, possibly confounding age-related changes in expanded clonotypes.

A J-beta primer mix and a sample-barcoded 5' primer were used in a second PCR of roughly 6 to 12 cycles. TCRdb re-analysed the 5' RACE reads in MiXCR, keeping a single row per CDR3 protein. Of about 1.5 million distinct CDR3 sequences listed, approximately 43% are singletons. The CDR3 has 14 amino acids. The V gene's germline CDR1 is SQVTM and CDR2 ANQGSEA. V lost 7 bases, J lost 6 bases, and 9 bases stayed unmatched. Turning to this clonotype: The antigen is not known.

Sequencing input: blood. This chain joins TRBV29-1 and TRBJ1-5, with 10 bases that match TRBD1. The clonotype comes from a woman between 18 and 29 years old in good health. CDR3 loop: CSAHDRGLIQPQHF. CDR3 nucleotide sequence: TGCAGCGCACATGACAGGGGGCTAATTCAGCCCCAGCATTTT.